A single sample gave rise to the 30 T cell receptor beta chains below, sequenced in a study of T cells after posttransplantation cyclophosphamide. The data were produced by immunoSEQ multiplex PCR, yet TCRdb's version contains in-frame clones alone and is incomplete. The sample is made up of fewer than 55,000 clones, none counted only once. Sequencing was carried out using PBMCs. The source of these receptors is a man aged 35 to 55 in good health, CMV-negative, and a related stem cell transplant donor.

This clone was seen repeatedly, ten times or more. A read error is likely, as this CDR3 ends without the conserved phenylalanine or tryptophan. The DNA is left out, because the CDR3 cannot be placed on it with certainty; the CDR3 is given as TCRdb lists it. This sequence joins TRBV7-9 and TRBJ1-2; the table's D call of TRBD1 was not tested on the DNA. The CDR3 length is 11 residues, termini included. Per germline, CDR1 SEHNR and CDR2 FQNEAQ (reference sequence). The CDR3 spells CASSPTTGAVV.

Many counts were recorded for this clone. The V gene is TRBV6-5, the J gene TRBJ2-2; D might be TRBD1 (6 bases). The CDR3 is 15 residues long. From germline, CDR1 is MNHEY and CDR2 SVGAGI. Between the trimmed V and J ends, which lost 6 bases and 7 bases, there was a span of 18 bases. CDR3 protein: CASSHRWDNGGELFF. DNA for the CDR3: TGTGCCAGCAGCCACCGTTGGGACAATGGCGGGGAGCTGTTTTTT.

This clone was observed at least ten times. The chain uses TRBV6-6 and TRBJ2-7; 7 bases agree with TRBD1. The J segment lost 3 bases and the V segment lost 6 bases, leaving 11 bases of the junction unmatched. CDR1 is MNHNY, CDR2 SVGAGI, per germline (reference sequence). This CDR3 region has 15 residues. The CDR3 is CASSLPGQTFYEQYF. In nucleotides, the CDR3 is TGTGCCAGCAGCCTCCCGGGACAGACTTTCTACGAGCAGTACTTC.

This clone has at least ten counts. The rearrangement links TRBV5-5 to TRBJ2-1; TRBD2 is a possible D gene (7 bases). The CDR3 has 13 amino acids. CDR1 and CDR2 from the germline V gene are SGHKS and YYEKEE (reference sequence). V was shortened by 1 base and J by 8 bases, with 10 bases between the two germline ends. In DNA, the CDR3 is TGTGCCAGCAGCTTGCGCGGGGGCGATGAGCAGTTCTTC. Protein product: CASSLRGGDEQFF.

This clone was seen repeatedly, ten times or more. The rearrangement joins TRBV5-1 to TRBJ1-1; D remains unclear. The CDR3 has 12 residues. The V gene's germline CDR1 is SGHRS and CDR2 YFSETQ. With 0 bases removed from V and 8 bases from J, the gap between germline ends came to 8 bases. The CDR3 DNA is TGCGCCAGCAGCTTGGTGGGAGAAGAAGCTTTCTTT. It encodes CASSLVGEEAFF.

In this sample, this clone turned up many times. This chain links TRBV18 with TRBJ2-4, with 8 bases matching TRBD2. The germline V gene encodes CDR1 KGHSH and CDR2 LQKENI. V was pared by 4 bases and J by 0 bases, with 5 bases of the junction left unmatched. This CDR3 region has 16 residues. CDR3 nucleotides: TGTGCCAGCTCACTATTTAGCGGGAAAGCCAAAAACATTCAGTACTTC. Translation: CASSLFSGKAKNIQYF.

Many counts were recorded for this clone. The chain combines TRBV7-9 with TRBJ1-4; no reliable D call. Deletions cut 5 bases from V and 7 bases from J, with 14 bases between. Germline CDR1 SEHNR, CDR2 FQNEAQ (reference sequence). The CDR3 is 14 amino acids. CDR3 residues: CASSPSAAGEKLFF. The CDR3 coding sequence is TGTGCCAGCAGCCCAAGTGCGGCGGGTGAAAAACTGTTTTTT.

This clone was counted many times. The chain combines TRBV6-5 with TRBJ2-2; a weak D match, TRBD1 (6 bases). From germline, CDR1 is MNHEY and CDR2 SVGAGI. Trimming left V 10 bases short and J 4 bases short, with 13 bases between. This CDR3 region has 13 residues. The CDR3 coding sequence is TGTGCCATCCGCAGGGGAGTCACCGGGGAGCTGTTTTTT. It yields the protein CAIRRGVTGELFF.

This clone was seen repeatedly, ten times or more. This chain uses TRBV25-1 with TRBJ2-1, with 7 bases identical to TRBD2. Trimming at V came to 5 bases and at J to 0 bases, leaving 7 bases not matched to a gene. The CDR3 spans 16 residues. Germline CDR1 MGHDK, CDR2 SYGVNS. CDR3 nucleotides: TGTGCCAGCAGTACTTCTAGCGGTAGCTCCTACAATGAGCAGTTCTTC. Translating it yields CASSTSSGSSYNEQFF.

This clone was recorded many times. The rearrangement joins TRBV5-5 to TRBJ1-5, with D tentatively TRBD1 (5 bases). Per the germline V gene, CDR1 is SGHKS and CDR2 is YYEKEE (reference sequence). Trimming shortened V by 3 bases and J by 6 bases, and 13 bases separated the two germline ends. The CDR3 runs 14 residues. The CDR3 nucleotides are TGTGCCAGCAGCTCGGACACCCAAGGTCAGCCCCAGCATTTT. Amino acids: CASSSDTQGQPQHF.

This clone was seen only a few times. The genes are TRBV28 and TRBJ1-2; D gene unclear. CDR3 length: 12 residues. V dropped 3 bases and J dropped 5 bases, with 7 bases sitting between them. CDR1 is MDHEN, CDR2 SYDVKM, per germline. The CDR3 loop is CASSFSRYGYTF. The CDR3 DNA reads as TGTGCCAGCAGTTTCTCTCGTTATGGCTACACCTTC.

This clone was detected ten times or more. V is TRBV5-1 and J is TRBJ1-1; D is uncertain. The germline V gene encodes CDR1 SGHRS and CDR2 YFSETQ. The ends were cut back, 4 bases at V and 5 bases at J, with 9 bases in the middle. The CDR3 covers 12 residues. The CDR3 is CASSNRVTEAFF. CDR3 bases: TGCGCCAGCAGCAACCGGGTGACTGAAGCTTTCTTT.

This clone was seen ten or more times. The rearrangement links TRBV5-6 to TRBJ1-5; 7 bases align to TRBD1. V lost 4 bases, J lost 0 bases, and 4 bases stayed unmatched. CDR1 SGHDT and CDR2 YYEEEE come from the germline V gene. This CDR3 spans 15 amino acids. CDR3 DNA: TGTGCCAGCAGCCGGGACAGCTATAGCAATCAGCCCCAGCATTTT. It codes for CASSRDSYSNQPQHF.

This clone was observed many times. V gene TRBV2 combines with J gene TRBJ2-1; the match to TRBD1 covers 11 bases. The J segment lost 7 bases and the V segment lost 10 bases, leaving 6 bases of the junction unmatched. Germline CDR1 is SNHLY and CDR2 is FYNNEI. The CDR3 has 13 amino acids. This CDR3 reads CAKPGQGDNEQFF. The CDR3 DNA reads TGTGCCAAACCGGGACAGGGGGATAATGAGCAGTTCTTC.

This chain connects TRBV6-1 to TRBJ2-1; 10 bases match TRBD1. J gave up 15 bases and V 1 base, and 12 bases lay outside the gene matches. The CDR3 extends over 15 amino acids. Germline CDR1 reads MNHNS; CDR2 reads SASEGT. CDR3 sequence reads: CASSEGTGGIPLRFF. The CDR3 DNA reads TGTGCCAGCAGTGAAGGGACAGGGGGGATTCCCTTGCGGTTCTTC.

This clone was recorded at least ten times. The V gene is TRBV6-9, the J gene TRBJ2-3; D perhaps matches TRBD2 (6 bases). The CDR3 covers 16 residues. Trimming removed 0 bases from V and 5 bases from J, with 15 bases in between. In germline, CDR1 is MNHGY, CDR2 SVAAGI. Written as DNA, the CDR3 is TGTGCCAGCAGTTATTCGGGGGGACCCCGGGGAGATACGCAGTATTTT. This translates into CASSYSGGPRGDTQYF.

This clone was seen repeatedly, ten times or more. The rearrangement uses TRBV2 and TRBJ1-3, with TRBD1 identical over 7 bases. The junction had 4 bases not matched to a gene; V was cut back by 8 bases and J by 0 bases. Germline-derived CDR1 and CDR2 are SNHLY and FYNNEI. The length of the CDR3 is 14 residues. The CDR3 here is CASRDSFSGNTIYF. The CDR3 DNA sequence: TGTGCCAGCCGGGACAGTTTCTCTGGAAACACCATATATTTT.

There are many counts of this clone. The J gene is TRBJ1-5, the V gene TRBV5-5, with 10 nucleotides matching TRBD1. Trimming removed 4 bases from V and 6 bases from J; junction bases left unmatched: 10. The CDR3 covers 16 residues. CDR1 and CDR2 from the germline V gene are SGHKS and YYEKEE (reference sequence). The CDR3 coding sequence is TGTGCCAGCAGCCCAGTTAGCGGACAGGGGGTTCAGCCCCAGCATTTT. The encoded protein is CASSPVSGQGVQPQHF.

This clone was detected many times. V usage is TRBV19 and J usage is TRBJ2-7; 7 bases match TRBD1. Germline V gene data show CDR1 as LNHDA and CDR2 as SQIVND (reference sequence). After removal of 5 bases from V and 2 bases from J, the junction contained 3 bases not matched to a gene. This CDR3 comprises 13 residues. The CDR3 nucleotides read TGTGCCAGTAGTTCGGGACAGCCCTACGAGCAGTACTTC. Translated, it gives CASSSGQPYEQYF.

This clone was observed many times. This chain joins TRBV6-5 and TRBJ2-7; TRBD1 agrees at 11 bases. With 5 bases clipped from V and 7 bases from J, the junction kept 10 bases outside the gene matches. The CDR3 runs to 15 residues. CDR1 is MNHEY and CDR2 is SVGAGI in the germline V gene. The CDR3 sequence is CASSQGGQGAGEQYF. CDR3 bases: TGTGCCAGCAGTCAAGGCGGACAGGGGGCAGGGGAGCAGTACTTC.

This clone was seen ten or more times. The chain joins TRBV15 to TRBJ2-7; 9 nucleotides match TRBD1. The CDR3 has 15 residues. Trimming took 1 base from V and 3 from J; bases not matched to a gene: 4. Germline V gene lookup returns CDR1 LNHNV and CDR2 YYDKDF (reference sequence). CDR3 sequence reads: CATSRGLGQGYEQYF. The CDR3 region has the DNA TGTGCCACCAGCAGAGGGTTGGGACAGGGCTACGAGCAGTACTTC.

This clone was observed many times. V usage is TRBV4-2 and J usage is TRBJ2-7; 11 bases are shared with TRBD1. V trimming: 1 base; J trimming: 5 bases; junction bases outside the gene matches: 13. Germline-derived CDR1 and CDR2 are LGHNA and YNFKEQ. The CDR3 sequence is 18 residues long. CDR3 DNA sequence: TGTGCCAGCAGCCAAGTTGCGGGACAGGGGGTATCAAGAAACGAGCAGTACTTC. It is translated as CASSQVAGQGVSRNEQYF.

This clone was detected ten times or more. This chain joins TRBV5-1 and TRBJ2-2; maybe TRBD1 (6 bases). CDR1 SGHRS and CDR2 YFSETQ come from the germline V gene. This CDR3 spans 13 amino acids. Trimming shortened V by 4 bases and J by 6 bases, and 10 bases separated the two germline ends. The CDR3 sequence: CASSPGQSGELFF. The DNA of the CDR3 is TGCGCCAGCAGCCCCGGACAGTCCGGGGAGCTGTTTTTT.

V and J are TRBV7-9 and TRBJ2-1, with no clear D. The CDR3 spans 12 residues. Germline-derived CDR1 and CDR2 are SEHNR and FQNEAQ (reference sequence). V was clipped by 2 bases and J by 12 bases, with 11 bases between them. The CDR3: CASSLYVAGQFF. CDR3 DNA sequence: TGTGCCAGCAGCTTATATGTCGCAGGGCAGTTCTTC.

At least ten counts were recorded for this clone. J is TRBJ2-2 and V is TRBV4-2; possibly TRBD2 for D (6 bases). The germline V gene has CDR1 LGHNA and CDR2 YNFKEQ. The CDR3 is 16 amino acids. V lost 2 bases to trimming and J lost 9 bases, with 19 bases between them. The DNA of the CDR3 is TGTGCCAGCAGCCAACGACCTGGGACTCACGAGCGGGAGCTGTTTTTT. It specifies CASSQRPGTHERELFF.

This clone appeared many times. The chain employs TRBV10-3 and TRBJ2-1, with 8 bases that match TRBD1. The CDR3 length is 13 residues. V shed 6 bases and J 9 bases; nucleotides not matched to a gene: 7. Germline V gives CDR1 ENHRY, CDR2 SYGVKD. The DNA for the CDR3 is TGTGCCATCAGCCCTGACAGGGGCTCTGAGCAGTTCTTC. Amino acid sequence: CAISPDRGSEQFF.

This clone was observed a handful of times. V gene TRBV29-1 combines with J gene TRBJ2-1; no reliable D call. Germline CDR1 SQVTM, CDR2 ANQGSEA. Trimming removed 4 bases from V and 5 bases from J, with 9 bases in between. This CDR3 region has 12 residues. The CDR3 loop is CSVGTGNNEQFF. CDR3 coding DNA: TGCAGCGTTGGAACTGGTAACAATGAGCAGTTCTTC.

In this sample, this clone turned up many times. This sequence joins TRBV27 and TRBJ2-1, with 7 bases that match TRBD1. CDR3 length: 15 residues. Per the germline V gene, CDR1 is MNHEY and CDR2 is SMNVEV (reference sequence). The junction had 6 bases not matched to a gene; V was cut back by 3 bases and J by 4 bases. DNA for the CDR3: TGTGCCAGCAGTTTTACGGGACAGCTATACAATGAGCAGTTCTTC. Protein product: CASSFTGQLYNEQFF.

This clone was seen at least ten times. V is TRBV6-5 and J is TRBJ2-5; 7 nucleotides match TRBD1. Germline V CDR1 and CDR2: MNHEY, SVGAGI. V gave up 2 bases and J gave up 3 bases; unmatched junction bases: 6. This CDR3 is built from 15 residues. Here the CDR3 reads CASSYLPGTEETQYF. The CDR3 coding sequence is TGTGCCAGCAGTTACCTGCCCGGGACAGAAGAGACCCAGTACTTC.

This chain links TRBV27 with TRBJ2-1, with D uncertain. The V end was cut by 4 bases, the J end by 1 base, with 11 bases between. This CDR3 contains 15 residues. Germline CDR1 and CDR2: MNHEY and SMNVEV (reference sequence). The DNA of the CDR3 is TGTGCCAGCAGTTCCTCAGAAAAATCCTACAATGAGCAGTTCTTC. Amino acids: CASSSSEKSYNEQFF.